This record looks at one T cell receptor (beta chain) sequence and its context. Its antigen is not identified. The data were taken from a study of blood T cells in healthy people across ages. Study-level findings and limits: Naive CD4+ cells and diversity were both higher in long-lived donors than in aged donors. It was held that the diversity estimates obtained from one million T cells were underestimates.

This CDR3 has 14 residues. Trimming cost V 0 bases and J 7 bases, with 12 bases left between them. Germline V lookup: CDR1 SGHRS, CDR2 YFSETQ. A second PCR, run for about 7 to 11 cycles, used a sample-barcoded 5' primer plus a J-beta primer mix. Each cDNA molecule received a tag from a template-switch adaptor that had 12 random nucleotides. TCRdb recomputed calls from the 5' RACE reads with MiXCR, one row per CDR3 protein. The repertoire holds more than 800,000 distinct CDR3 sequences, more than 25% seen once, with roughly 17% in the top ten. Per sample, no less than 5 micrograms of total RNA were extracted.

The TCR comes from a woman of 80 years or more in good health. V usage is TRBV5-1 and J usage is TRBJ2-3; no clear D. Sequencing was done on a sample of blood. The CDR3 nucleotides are TGCGCCAGCAGCTTGGGTACAGTCGCGCATACGCAGTATTTT. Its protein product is CASSLGTVAHTQYF. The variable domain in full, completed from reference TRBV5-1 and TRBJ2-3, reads KAGVTQTPRYLIKTRGQQVTLSCSPISGHRSVSWYQQTPGQGLQFLFEYFSETQRNKGNFPGRFSGRQFSNSRSEMNVSTLELGDSALYLCASSLGTVAHTQYFGPGTRLTVL.